Below, 31 T cell receptor beta chains from the same sample are listed, as sequenced in a study of T cells in Graves' hyperthyroidism and ophthalmopathy. The source material, RNA transcripts, was used to amplify TCR beta CDR3 regions. HTBI primers were employed in a first-round RT-PCR of the TCR CDR3. TCRdb redid the calling of the multiplex PCR reads with MiXCR, one entry per CDR3 protein. The sample carries under 300,000 distinct CDR3 sequences, 10% to 15% recorded once. The sequenced material came from blood. These receptors were obtained from a woman aged 25 to 39 with Graves' hyperthyroidism that later progressed to Graves' ophthalmopathy.

This clonotype was found once. One end of the junction varies from germline; a read error may be responsible. The chain employs TRBV20-1 and TRBJ2-1; 7 bases line up with TRBD1. The CDR3 spans 18 residues. Germline CDR1 reads DFQATT; CDR2 reads SNEGSKA (reference sequence). CDR3 in amino acids: CSARDRGNFFGADNGQFF. The CDR3 DNA sequence: TGCAGTGCTAGAGACAGGGGGAATTTTTTTGGGGCCGACAATGGGCAGTTCTTC.

This chain links TRBV19 with TRBJ2-5; 10 bases map to TRBD2. Looked up from germline, CDR1 is LNHDA and CDR2 is SQIVND (reference sequence). This CDR3 has 17 amino acids. The trim removed 6 bases at V and 4 bases at J, leaving 14 bases unmatched. The CDR3 bases are TGTGCCAGTAGCTATGGGCTAGCGGGAGATGGACGAGAGACCCAGTACTTC. Residues: CASSYGLAGDGRETQYF. Drawing the rest from reference TRBV19 and TRBJ2-5, the complete variable domain is DGGITQSPKYLFRKEGQNVTLSCEQNLNHDAMYWYRQDPGQGLRLIYYSQIVNDFQKGDIAEGYSVSREKKESFPLTVTSAQKNPTAFYLCASSYGLAGDGRETQYFGPGTRLLVL.

This clonotype was counted at least ten times. The chain uses TRBV6-1 and TRBJ2-7; D possibly matches TRBD1 or TRBD2 (5 bases each). The CDR3 is 14 residues long. Trimming shortened V by 8 bases and J by 4 bases, and 18 bases separated the two germline ends. The germline V gene has CDR1 MNHNS and CDR2 SASEGT. CDR3: CASGRDHGIYEQYF. The DNA of the CDR3 is TGTGCCAGCGGCCGGGACCATGGGATTTACGAGCAGTACTTC.

This clonotype was picked up a small number of times. The rearrangement links TRBV4-3 to TRBJ1-3, with D perhaps TRBD1 (6 bases). Per germline, CDR1 LGHNA and CDR2 YSLEER. The V and J ends lost 0 bases and 4 bases respectively, with 13 bases between them. This CDR3 spans 16 amino acids. Here the CDR3 DNA reads TGCGCCAGCAGCCAAGATTTGTGGGGGGCCGGAAACACCATATATTTT. Protein product: CASSQDLWGAGNTIYF.

This rearrangement joins TRBV19 to TRBJ2-4, with D possibly being TRBD1 (5 bases). The CDR3 has 15 residues. Germline V gives CDR1 LNHDA, CDR2 SQIVND (reference sequence). V gave up 1 base and J gave up 3 bases, with 10 bases separating them. Written as DNA, the CDR3 is TGTGCCAGTAGTATAGGTGCAGGGCTCAAAAACATTCAGTACTTC. Translating gives CASSIGAGLKNIQYF.

The sample holds many counts of this clonotype. This chain joins TRBV6-2 or TRBV6-3 and TRBJ1-4, with a tentative D call TRBD1 (6 bases). The germline gives CDR1 MNHEY, CDR2 SVGEGT. With 10 bases removed from V and 8 bases from J, the gap between germline ends came to 23 bases. The CDR3 has 15 amino acids. The CDR3 bases are TGTGCCACCTCCTCCGGGAGGGAAGGGGGAGAAAAACTGTTTTTT. Translation gives CATSSGREGGEKLFF.

The table lists this clonotype with many counts. The CDR3 protein is CASSLAGRYYEQYF. CDR3 nucleotide sequence: TGCGCCAGCAGCTTGGCCGGGCGTTACTACGAGCAGTACTTC. The V gene is TRBV5-1, the J gene TRBJ2-7; D unclear. The CDR3 consists of 14 residues. Between the trimmed V and J ends, which lost 0 bases and 3 bases, there was a span of 10 bases. The germline gives CDR1 SGHRS, CDR2 YFSETQ.

This rearrangement joins TRBV5-1 to TRBJ2-2, with 7 bases identical to TRBD2. Germline values: CDR1 SGHRS, CDR2 YFSETQ. Trimming at V came to 4 bases and at J to 6 bases, leaving 9 bases not matched to a gene. The length of the CDR3 is 15 residues. Written as DNA, the CDR3 is TGCGCCAGCAGCCCAACGACTAGCTTCGCCGGGGAGCTGTTTTTT. This sequence encodes CASSPTTSFAGELFF.

This clonotype was seen at least ten times. The chain is built from TRBV20-1 and TRBJ2-1, with TRBD2 matching 12 bases. The CDR3 is made up of 19 amino acids. With 1 base clipped from V and 5 bases from J, the junction kept 15 bases outside the gene matches. The V gene's germline CDR1 is DFQATT and CDR2 SNEGSKA (reference sequence). CDR3 region: CSARGKASGRATKNNEQFF. As DNA, the CDR3 is TGCAGTGCTAGAGGAAAAGCTAGCGGGAGGGCCACCAAAAACAATGAGCAGTTCTTC.

This clonotype showed up many times. The chain uses TRBV2 and TRBJ1-2, with TRBD1 as a possible D gene (5 bases). The CDR3 spans 12 residues. The germline gives CDR1 SNHLY, CDR2 FYNNEI. The V and J ends lost 5 bases and 5 bases respectively, with 9 bases between them. Here the CDR3 DNA reads TGTGCCAGCAGTCCTGACAGATATGGCTACACCTTC. This translates into CASSPDRYGYTF.

The rearrangement joins TRBV20-1 to TRBJ2-1; D is ambiguous. Trimming removed 3 bases at V and 8 bases at J, with 14 bases between. Germline assignment: CDR1 DFQATT and CDR2 SNEGSKA (reference sequence). This CDR3 has 13 residues. The CDR3 reads CSARDSPRDEQFF. For the CDR3, the DNA is TGCAGTGCTAGGGATTCACCCCGGGATGAGCAGTTCTTC.

The chain links TRBV29-1 to TRBJ2-5; no definite D call. The V gene's germline CDR1 is SQVTM and CDR2 ANQGSEA. Deletions cut 6 bases from V and 5 bases from J, with 7 bases between. The CDR3 is 10 amino acids. Written as DNA, the CDR3 is TGCAGCGTGGCCGTTGAGACCCAGTACTTC. It specifies CSVAVETQYF.

This clonotype showed up many times. This chain joins TRBV19 and TRBJ2-1; 10 bases line up with TRBD2. This CDR3 comprises 16 residues. Unmatched junction bases numbered 7, after V lost 6 bases and J lost 2 bases. From germline, CDR1 is LNHDA and CDR2 SQIVND (reference sequence). CDR3 loop: CASSAPSGSTYNEQFF. The DNA of the CDR3 is TGTGCCAGTAGCGCTCCTAGCGGGAGCACCTACAATGAGCAGTTCTTC.

This clonotype was seen ten or more times. The rearrangement links TRBV7-8 to TRBJ1-6; D gene ambiguous. The V end lost 8 bases, the J end lost 7 bases, and 9 bases lay between the germline ends. Germline values: CDR1 SGHVS, CDR2 FQNEAQ. CDR3 length: 12 residues. The CDR3 sequence is CASSLGNSPLHF. In DNA, the CDR3 is TGTGCCAGCTCATTAGGAAATTCACCCCTCCACTTT.

This clonotype was observed many times. This chain connects TRBV4-1 to TRBJ2-1; no firm D call. The CDR3 runs 17 residues. The V end was cut by 1 base, the J end by 0 bases, with 13 bases between. From germline, CDR1 is MGHRA and CDR2 YSYEKL. The CDR3: CASSQGSLLSSYNEQFF. The CDR3 DNA follows: TGCGCCAGCAGCCAAGGCTCTCTCCTGAGCTCCTACAATGAGCAGTTCTTC.

This clonotype has at least ten counts. The J gene is TRBJ1-1, the V gene TRBV11-2; TRBD1 is a possible D gene (6 bases). Trimming pared 1 base from V and 6 bases from J, leaving 12 bases between. Germline V gene lookup returns CDR1 SGHAT and CDR2 FQNNGV. The CDR3 length is 14 residues. CDR3 bases: TGTGCCAGCAGCTTAGGGGGGAGGACAGCTGAAGCTTTCTTT. This codes for CASSLGGRTAEAFF.

This clonotype was counted many times. This chain links TRBV28 with TRBJ2-1, with 14 bases that match TRBD2. This CDR3 is 17 amino acids long. The junction had 12 bases not matched to a gene; V was cut back by 6 bases and J by 8 bases. Per the germline V gene, CDR1 is MDHEN and CDR2 is SYDVKM. CDR3 nucleotide sequence: TGTGCCAGCAGACCCTTCCCCCTGACTAGCGGGAGGGATGAGCAGTTCTTC. Its protein is CASRPFPLTSGRDEQFF.

This clonotype was seen repeatedly, ten times or more. The gene calls are TRBV7-9 and TRBJ1-1; D is uncertain. The CDR3 runs to 11 residues. Germline V gene lookup returns CDR1 SEHNR and CDR2 FQNEAQ (reference sequence). Trimming left V 8 bases short and J 5 bases short, with 9 bases between. CDR3 sequence (DNA): TGTGCCAGCGCTAAGGAAACTGAAGCTTTCTTT. It translates to CASAKETEAFF.

This clonotype has just a few counts. V is TRBV20-1 and J is TRBJ2-1, with TRBD2 identical over 11 bases. Germline V gene sequence: CDR1 DFQATT, CDR2 SNEGSKA (reference sequence). This CDR3 is 12 amino acids long. After removal of 1 base from V and 13 bases from J, the junction contained 3 bases not matched to a gene. The CDR3 DNA reads TGCAGTGCTAGAGGGACTAGCGGGCGACAGTTCTTC. It yields the protein CSARGTSGRQFF.

The sample holds many counts of this clonotype. V is TRBV3-1 and J is TRBJ2-7, with 7 nucleotides matching TRBD1. V lost 6 bases, J lost 3 bases, and 8 bases stayed unmatched. Germline V gene lookup returns CDR1 LGHDT and CDR2 YNNKEL (reference sequence). The CDR3 sequence is 14 residues long. The CDR3 bases are TGTGCCAGCAGGCGTTTCGGGACAGACTACGAGCAGTACTTC. Encoded protein: CASRRFGTDYEQYF.

This clonotype has ten or more counts. This chain joins TRBV9 and TRBJ2-7; no firm D call. The germline V gene has CDR1 SGDLS and CDR2 YYNGEE. CDR3 length: 14 amino acids. Trimming removed 3 bases at V and 5 bases at J, with 15 bases between. DNA for the CDR3: TGTGCCAGCAGCGCCCTTGGAGTTTTCGACGAGCAGTACTTC. Translation gives CASSALGVFDEQYF. The variable domain in full, with the rest retrieved from reference TRBV9 and TRBJ2-7, is DSGVTQTPKHLITATGQRVTLRCSPRSGDLSVYWYQQSLDQGLQFLIQYYNGEERAKGNILERFSAQQFPDLHSELNLSSLELGDSALYFCASSALGVFDEQYFGPGTRLTVT.

Turning to this clonotype: This likely comes from a read error, as the CDR3 has no conserved phenylalanine or tryptophan at its end. The genes are TRBV28 and TRBJ2-1; possibly TRBD2 for D (6 bases). The length of the CDR3 is 17 residues. Germline CDR1 and CDR2: MDHEN and SYDVKM. V was cut by 7 bases and J by 3 bases, with 22 bases left in between. CDR3 sequence (DNA): TGTGCCAGCAATGACCCCGCCCGACTAGTAGGCTACAATGAGCAGTTCCTC. The encoded protein is CASNDPARLVGYNEQFL.

This clonotype was seen more than once but under ten times. The chain joins TRBV4-3 to TRBJ2-2, with D tentatively TRBD1 or TRBD2 (5 bases each). V shed 0 bases and J shed 7 bases, with 12 bases lying between them. The CDR3 extends over 15 amino acids. Germline-derived CDR1 and CDR2 are LGHNA and YSLEER. CDR3 coding DNA: TGCGCCAGCAGCCAAGATCGAACGGGGCTCGGGGAGCTGTTTTTT. Its protein product is CASSQDRTGLGELFF.

This clonotype came up many times. This rearrangement joins TRBV14 to TRBJ1-2; D is perhaps TRBD1 (5 bases). Trimming stripped 2 bases from V and 11 bases from J, with 12 bases between. The CDR3 covers 12 residues. CDR1 and CDR2 from the germline V gene are SGHDN and FVKESK. As DNA, the CDR3 is TGTGCCAGCAGCCAAATCGGGACGGAATACACCTTC. This gives the protein CASSQIGTEYTF. The variable domain in full, completed from reference TRBV14 and TRBJ1-2, reads EAGVTQFPSHSVIEKGQTVTLRCDPISGHDNLYWYRRVMGKEIKFLLHFVKESKQDESGMPNNRFLAERTGGTYSTLKVQPAELEDSGVYFCASSQIGTEYTFGSGTRLTVV.

This clonotype has a count of ten or more. The genes are TRBV7-2 and TRBJ2-3, with 12 bases identical to TRBD2. Germline V CDR1 and CDR2: SGHTA, FQGNSA. This CDR3 has 17 residues. The J segment lost 2 bases and the V segment lost 2 bases, leaving 5 bases of the junction unmatched. CDR3 in amino acids: CASSLWGLAGLTDTQYF. CDR3 bases: TGTGCCAGCAGCTTATGGGGACTAGCGGGTCTCACAGATACGCAGTATTTT.

This clonotype was found many times. The CDR3 DNA sequence: TGTGCCACCAAACGGGAGAATCGGTACGAGCAGTACTTC. Encoded protein: CATKRENRYEQYF. The gene calls are TRBV28 and TRBJ2-7, with D possibly matching TRBD2 (6 bases). The CDR3 has 13 residues. The V end was cut by 10 bases, the J end by 4 bases, with 17 bases between. Germline assignment: CDR1 MDHEN and CDR2 SYDVKM.

This clonotype was picked up many times. This sequence joins TRBV5-4 and TRBJ2-1; TRBD1 or TRBD2 may be the D gene (5 bases each). V was cut by 2 bases and J by 1 base, with 13 bases left in between. Germline CDR1 and CDR2: SGHNT and YYREEE (reference sequence). This CDR3 contains 16 residues. The CDR3 DNA reads as TGTGCCAGCAGCTTTCTTTCTGGGGGTTCCTACAATGAGCAGTTCTTC. It encodes CASSFLSGGSYNEQFF.

This clonotype has ten or more counts. The chain joins TRBV7-3 to TRBJ2-2; 11 bases are shared with TRBD2. The length of the CDR3 is 16 residues. Germline values: CDR1 SGHTA, CDR2 FQGTGA. The V segment lost 5 bases and the J segment 6 bases; nucleotides outside the gene matches: 8. DNA for the CDR3: TGTGCCAGCAGCATACGTAGCGGGAGGGGAGCCGGGGAGCTGTTTTTT. This encodes CASSIRSGRGAGELFF.

This clonotype was recorded many times. The rearrangement links TRBV30 to TRBJ1-4, with unresolved D. The CDR3 length is 13 residues. CDR1 GTSNPN and CDR2 SVGIG come from the germline V gene (reference sequence). The V gene lost 4 bases and the J gene lost 5 bases, with 11 bases spanning the gap. The CDR3 region has the DNA TGTGCCTGGACCCCGGCCGGGAATGAAAAACTGTTTTTT. This translates into CAWTPAGNEKLFF.

This clonotype came up a few times. This chain connects TRBV20-1 to TRBJ2-3; 10 nucleotides align to TRBD2. Per germline, CDR1 DFQATT and CDR2 SNEGSKA (reference sequence). The CDR3 is 17 amino acids. The CDR3 nucleotides read TGCAGAGCCTCGAAGGGAAACAGCGGGAGGGAAAGAGATACGCAGTATTTT. This translates into CRASKGNSGRERDTQYF.

This clonotype was seen ten or more times. The DNA of the CDR3 is TGTGCCAGCAGTCCAAGAGGGACATCTGGAAACACCATATATTTT. It codes for CASSPRGTSGNTIYF. This chain connects TRBV3-1 to TRBJ1-3; D is possibly TRBD1 (6 bases). CDR1 and CDR2 (germline): LGHDT, YNNKEL (reference sequence). The length of the CDR3 is 15 residues. The V end was cut by 6 bases, the J end by 1 base, with 13 bases between. Full variable domain (missing parts from reference TRBV3-1 and TRBJ1-3): DTAVSQTPKYLVTQMGNDKSIKCEQNLGHDTMYWYKQDSKKFLKIMFSYNNKELIINETVPNRFSPKSPDKAHLNLHINSLELGDSAVYFCASSPRGTSGNTIYFGEGSWLTVV.